The 20 T cell receptor beta chains given below trace back to one sample, sequenced in a study of human CD8 memory T cell subsets. Making the TCR beta libraries relied on UMI-labeled 5' RACE. For each CDR3 protein, TCRdb gives one entry from its re-call of the 5' RACE reads, without DNA. The sample has about 10,000 distinct CDR3 sequences. Sequenced: CD8+ T cells from PBMCs. The receptors originated from a human donor in good health.

The rearrangement joins TRBV11-2 to TRBJ2-4; the TRBD1 assignment by TCRdb is unverifiable without DNA. Germline-derived CDR1 and CDR2 are SGHAT and FQNNGV. The CDR3 extends over 18 amino acids. This chain's CDR3 is CASSHPRTGPGDKNIQYF.

The J gene is TRBJ2-4, the V gene TRBV3-1; TCRdb outputs TRBD1, but without DNA this stays unchecked. Germline V gene data show CDR1 as LGHDT and CDR2 as YNNKEL (reference sequence). CDR3 length equals 17 residues. CDR3 amino acids: CASSPKPQGITKNIQYF.

Frequency places this clonotype as medium-sized. The chain couples TRBV5-5 to TRBJ2-5; TCRdb's D gene call, TRBD1, goes unchecked for lack of DNA. The CDR3 length is 13 residues. The germline gives CDR1 SGHKS, CDR2 YYEKEE (reference sequence). CDR3 sequence: CASSYGTLGTQYF.

This clonotype ranks as medium-sized in terms of frequency. This sequence joins TRBV28 and TRBJ2-1; TCRdb selects TRBD2, and the lack of DNA leaves this call unchecked. This CDR3 is built from 19 residues. Germline lookup yields CDR1 MDHEN and CDR2 SYDVKM. The CDR3 is CASSSDRPTSGSGYNEQFF. Full variable domain (missing parts from reference TRBV28 and TRBJ2-1): DVKVTQSSRYLVKRTGEKVFLECVQDMDHENMFWYRQDPGLGLRLIYFSYDVKMKEKGDIPEGYSVSREKKERFSLILESASTNQTSMYLCASSSDRPTSGSGYNEQFFGPGTRLTVL.

Judged by frequency, this clonotype is medium-sized. The chain couples TRBV6-2 or TRBV6-3 to TRBJ2-1; checking the TCRdb D call of TRBD2 is not possible without DNA. The CDR3 covers 17 residues. CDR1 is MNHEY and CDR2 is SVGEGT in the germline V gene. CDR3 loop: CASSYSRRTSGRNEQFF.

This clonotype counts as medium-sized by frequency. The genes are TRBV29-1 and TRBJ2-5; TCRdb names TRBD2, which stays unverified in the absence of DNA. Germline lookup yields CDR1 SQVTM and CDR2 ANQGSEA. There are 15 residues in the CDR3. The CDR3 reads CSVEDLASGNETQYF. Combining the CDR3 with reference TRBV29-1 and TRBJ2-5 gives the whole variable domain SAVISQKPSRDICQRGTSLTIQCQVDSQVTMMFWYRQQPGQSLTLIATANQGSEATYESGFVIDKFPISRPNLTFSTLTVSNMSPEDSSIYLCSVEDLASGNETQYFGPGTRLLVL.

The chain is built from TRBV12-3 or TRBV12-4 and TRBJ2-1. The CDR3 length is 14 residues. The CDR3 here is CASSLSKYGNEQFF.

The J gene is TRBJ2-5, the V gene TRBV6-1; with no DNA, the TCRdb D assignment of TRBD2 cannot be verified. The V gene's germline CDR1 is MNHNS and CDR2 SASEGT. The CDR3 has 17 amino acids. The CDR3 sequence: CASSLPSGGPSQETQYF.

This chain uses TRBV20-1 with TRBJ2-1; no DNA is available, so the TRBD2 call from TCRdb remains unchecked. Germline loops: CDR1 DFQATT, CDR2 SNEGSKA (reference sequence). The CDR3 consists of 21 residues. CDR3 region: CSARPLQTSGGKPYSYNEQFF.

The rearrangement uses TRBV29-1 and TRBJ2-7; TCRdb's D call of TRBD1 is untestable without DNA. The germline V gene has CDR1 SQVTM and CDR2 ANQGSEA. The CDR3 is 13 residues long. The CDR3 region is CSGLAPLSYEQYF.

This clonotype is deemed medium-sized by its frequency. The chain uses TRBV6-5 and TRBJ1-1; TCRdb's assignment of TRBD1 cannot be checked, as there is no DNA. The CDR3 sequence is 13 residues long. Germline loops: CDR1 MNHEY, CDR2 SVGAGI. CDR3 region: CASSYNPGTEAFF.

J is TRBJ1-4 and V is TRBV7-9; TCRdb's D call, TRBD1, is unchecked because there is no DNA. Germline V lookup: CDR1 SEHNR, CDR2 FQNEAQ (reference sequence). The CDR3 has 12 amino acids. The CDR3 sequence: CASSPRERKLFF.

The chain has TRBV4-3 and TRBJ2-2. The germline V gene encodes CDR1 LGHNA and CDR2 YSLEER. This CDR3 region has 13 residues. This CDR3 is CASSQVTRAELFF.

This chain joins TRBV5-1 and TRBJ2-1; checking the TCRdb D call of TRBD2 is not possible without DNA. CDR1 SGHRS and CDR2 YFSETQ come from the germline V gene. The length of the CDR3 is 15 residues. The chain's CDR3 is CASSLERGIYNEQFF.

V and J are TRBV4-1 and TRBJ1-5; as DNA is missing, the TRBD1 call by TCRdb cannot be tested. The CDR3 has 15 residues. Germline V gene sequence: CDR1 MGHRA, CDR2 YSYEKL. The CDR3 sequence is CASSQPRGRFQPQHF.

The rearrangement joins TRBV14 to TRBJ1-2; TCRdb proposes TRBD1, but this gene call is untestable without DNA. Germline loops: CDR1 SGHDN, CDR2 FVKESK. This CDR3 contains 13 residues. CDR3 in amino acids: CASSPGENYGYTF. Full variable domain (missing parts from reference TRBV14 and TRBJ1-2): EAGVTQFPSHSVIEKGQTVTLRCDPISGHDNLYWYRRVMGKEIKFLLHFVKESKQDESGMPNNRFLAERTGGTYSTLKVQPAELEDSGVYFCASSPGENYGYTFGSGTRLTVV.

The chain has TRBV7-8 and TRBJ2-1. CDR1 SGHVS and CDR2 FQNEAQ come from the germline V gene. This CDR3 contains 16 residues. The CDR3 region is CASSLAAAGVYNEQFF.

The chain links TRBV4-1 to TRBJ2-7; lacking DNA, the TRBD2 call made by TCRdb goes unchecked. The CDR3 is 13 amino acids. Germline V gives CDR1 MGHRA, CDR2 YSYEKL. The CDR3 sequence is CASSQDASQEQYF.

The chain combines TRBV7-9 with TRBJ1-4; TCRdb's D call, TRBD1, is unchecked because there is no DNA. Germline loops: CDR1 SEHNR, CDR2 FQNEAQ (reference sequence). The CDR3 length is 13 residues. CDR3 residues: CATTQGTGERLFF.

The chain employs TRBV4-1 and TRBJ2-7; TCRdb proposes TRBD2, but this gene call is untestable without DNA. Germline CDR1 MGHRA, CDR2 YSYEKL. This CDR3 is 15 amino acids long. The CDR3 here is CASSQVPSGTYEQYF.